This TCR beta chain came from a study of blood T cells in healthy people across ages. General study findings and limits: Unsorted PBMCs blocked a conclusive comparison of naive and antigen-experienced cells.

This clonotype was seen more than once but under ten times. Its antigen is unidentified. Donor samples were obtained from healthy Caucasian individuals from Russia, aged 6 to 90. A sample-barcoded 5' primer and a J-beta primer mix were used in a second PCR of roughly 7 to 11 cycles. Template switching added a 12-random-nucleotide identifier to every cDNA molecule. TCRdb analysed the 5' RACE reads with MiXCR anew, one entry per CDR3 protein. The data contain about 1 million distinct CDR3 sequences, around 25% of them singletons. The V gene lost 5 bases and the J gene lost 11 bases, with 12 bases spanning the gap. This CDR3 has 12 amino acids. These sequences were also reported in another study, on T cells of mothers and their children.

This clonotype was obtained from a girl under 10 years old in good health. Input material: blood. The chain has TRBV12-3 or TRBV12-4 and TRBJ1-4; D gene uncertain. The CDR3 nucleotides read TGTGCCAGCAGTAGACTCGCGAAGAAACTGTTTTTT. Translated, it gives CASSRLAKKLFF.